This TCR beta chain was sequenced during a study of radiation and T cells in renal cell carcinoma. Study observations and caveats: Tumor samples were small regions of around 0.92 g.

V gave up 4 bases and J gave up 6 bases, with 7 bases separating them. This CDR3 comprises 11 residues. Germline CDR1 SGHDN, CDR2 FVKESK. Treatment given: treatment-naive control, cytoreductive nephrectomy. Controls included a few female and around 10 male donors, resected 2011 to 2014. About this clone: Its specificity is unknown.

Sequencing used immunoSEQ multiplex PCR; TCRdb keeps in-frame clones, though not all of them. The profile shows 10,000 to 12,000 clones, 58% of them singletons. The TCR sequence derives from a man aged 35-49 years with renal cell carcinoma. This chain connects TRBV14 to TRBJ2-7; D gene uncertain. The sample here was tumor tissue, taken from a patient whose treatment was nephrectomy without radiotherapy. CDR3: CASSPGSEQYF. DNA of the CDR3: TGTGCCAGCAGCCCAGGAAGCGAGCAGTACTTC.